This T cell receptor (beta chain) derives from a study of shared clonotypes between healthy human individuals (dated by TCRdb to about 2020). Looking at the study overall: Three men and two women, aged 18 to 49 years, made up the cohort. Per donor, leukapheresis produced somewhere between about 0.94 and 9 billion PBMCs. For each donor, CD4 naive and CD4 memory were each given three plates, CD8 naive was given two plates, and CD8 memory was given one plate. To estimate repertoire size and how much clonotype sharing occurs between individuals, the study deeply sequenced the blood TCR repertoires of about five healthy adults. Libraries were prepared and TCR repertoires were sequenced by different laboratories using diverse techniques, in order to increase sequencing depth and limit assay-specific biases.

With respect to this clone: Its recognized antigen is unknown. No base-level quality is on record; no much larger clone is a single base apart.

TCR CDR3 regions were amplified from genomic DNA by multiplex PCR using the deep immunoSEQ assay. Extracted genomic DNA from each cell subset was spread evenly across all wells of several immunoSEQ 96-well plates, with each plate serving as a replicate. Each replicate PCR for sorted subsets received roughly 0.2 ug genomic DNA, equal to roughly 30,000 T cell genomes. The purified libraries were quantified using a Qubit 3.0 fluorometer, sized with a Bioanalyzer 2100, and then quantified again using the KAPA Library Quantification kit. A separate single-read 150-cycle Illumina NextSeq 550 flow cell was used to sequence each immunoSEQ 96-well plate. The original methods were these. The immunoSEQ output contained only junctional sequences without quality scores, so filtering could not match that applied to full-length reads. To assign V/J genes and CDR3, sequences were annotated against IMGT germline references using PyIR, a Python wrapper for IgBLAST v1.9. Reads were filtered out if the reads had weak V/J assignments (E-value above 1e-6), no CDR3, stop codons, out-of-frame junctions, or ambiguous translated residues. V3J clonotypes were defined as sequences sharing an identical inferred V gene, J gene, and CDR3 amino acid sequence. Percentage overlap between repertoires was calculated by dividing the number of shared unique clonotypes by the size of the smaller repertoire. Three approaches were used to assess repertoire richness: RTK rarefaction, the Chao1 estimator, and Recon v2.1 estimates of unobserved clonotypes. For all TCRbeta clonotypes obtained by the gDNA method from several donors, generation probabilities were computed with OLGA. In TCRdb, the immuneACCESS table is reduced to in-frame sequences with V and J assigned. These tables do not hold every clone; where another copy was compared, an unresolved V gene accounts for under half, and the others remain unexplained. The D gene and trimming were derived from the DNA, and the V and J assignments and clone size from that table. This sample comprises about 820,000 clones, 80% to 95% of them detected only once. The top ten constitute nearly 25% of the sample.

Inclusive of the bounding cysteine and phenylalanine, the CDR3 is 15 residues long. CDR3 DNA only is kept here, 45 bases in frame from base 1. V is pared back by 3 bases and J by 0 bases, with 8 bases lying between the germline termini. The germline V gene (reference sequence) yields MNHEY for CDR1 and SMNVEV for CDR2. For the CD8 naive samples, CD45RO-negative cells were positively selected for CCR7, yielding a CD45RA+CCR7+ population from which TemRA cells were excluded. Donors were healthy HIV-negative adults with no recently reported acute infections or vaccinations. Only Caucasian adults living in Nashville, Tennessee, USA were represented among the donors. Blood was obtained by leukapheresis, after which PBMCs were separated by Ficoll-Histopaque density gradient centrifugation and cryopreserved in liquid nitrogen vapor phase. Analytical flow cytometry was used to check the purity and quantity of every magnetically sorted T cell population. Each sorted fraction had its genomic DNA isolated and then quantified by UV absorbance on a Nanodrop 2000c.

Study-wide findings and limitations: Compared with non-shared clonotypes, clonotypes shared by all four sorted-subset donors had higher generation probabilities. Naive subsets generally had larger estimated clonotype richness than memory subsets did. Across a few donors, roughly 5% of naive CD4, 3% to 4% of naive CD8, under 2.5% of memory CD4, and roughly 0.4% of memory CD8 clonotypes were shared. Rarefaction of sorted-subset datasets indicated incomplete sequencing despite the large sequencing depth. Because the study included only a small number of donors, the genetic and exposure-history diversity represented was limited. Pairwise subsampling led to the expectation that sequencing depth would affect the degree of clonotype sharing among donors. Sampling was limited to blood, and TCR repertoires in tissue likely differ from TCR repertoires in blood.

The clonotype comes from a man in his thirties or forties in good health. The rearrangement combines TRBV27 with TRBJ1-4, with an unclear D gene assignment. Specimen: naive CD8+ T cells sorted from blood. Reading the label with the study, this specimen's cell subset or site is: CD45RA+CCR7+. The CDR3: CASSFAMATNEKLFF. The DNA sequence reads TGTGCCAGCAGTTTCGCAATGGCAACTAATGAAAAACTGTTTTTT.